This T cell receptor (beta chain) stems from a study of chronic HIV infection and antiretroviral therapy (dated by TCRdb to the mid-2010s). This clonotype was found a few times. No cognate antigen has been identified for it. There are no base qualities to consult, and no much larger clone falls within one base. The library was produced with 5' RACE. The data were produced on an Illumina MiSeq. TCRdb cleaned the public reads at Q25 with fastp, built clones with MiXCR and kept in-frame beta chains. When rows share a CDR3 protein, they turn into one entry using the most common DNA and genes. The sample table contains about 48,000 distinct CDR3 sequences; only one count was recorded for 19% of them. 2.8% of the sample lies in the top ten. Spanning cysteine to phenylalanine, the CDR3 consists of 14 amino acids. The read is trimmed to its CDR3 DNA, 42 bases read in frame from base 1. Sequences MNHNS (CDR1) and SASEGT (CDR2) are obtained from the germline V gene. Trimming leaves V shorter by 11 bases and J shorter by 4 bases, with the junction holding 12 bases beyond the gene matches.

The TCR comes from an adult who had HIV and had not received antiretroviral therapy, or was an uninfected healthy control (not recorded which). The sequence joins TRBV6-1 to TRBJ2-3, with 7 central nucleotides matching TRBD2. Sequenced: peripheral blood. The CDR3 loop reads CAARGRAMADTQYF. The sequence in DNA is TGTGCCGCCCGTGGGAGGGCCATGGCAGATACGCAGTATTTT.